Listed below are T cell receptor beta chains from one sample, sequenced in a study of human T cells and chemical hapten exposure. From the RACE reads, TCRdb called clonotypes with MiXCR, one entry per CDR3 protein. The table has 87,000 or so distinct CDR3 sequences, roughly 8.8% seen once. The specimen was whole blood, collected in connection with sensitization to the hapten diphenylcyclopropenone (DPC). These receptors were taken from a middle-aged woman with alopecia areata. Some clones in this sample may be carry-over from other donors' samples. The CDR3 runs from the conserved cysteine through the conserved F or W. D genes are given only for firm matches. Rows may omit the clone size; those that give it use once, few, many or a size class.

-	18	TRBV5-6	-	TRBJ2-2	CASSLNLRSLGSGGELFF	TGTGCCAGCAGCTTGAACCTCAGGAGTCTTGGAAGCGGCGGGGAGCTGTTTTTT
-	23	TRBV3-2	-	TRBJ2-5	CASSQDCQPWDFRGSKGQETQYF	TGTGCCAGCAGCCAAGATTGCCAGCCCTGGGACTTTCGGGGGAGCAAAGGCCAAGAGACCCAGTACTTC
many	13	TRBV7-9	TRBD1	TRBJ2-7	CASSGQGAYEQYF	TGTGCCAGCAGCGGACAGGGGGCCTACGAGCAGTACTTC
many	13	TRBV2	-	TRBJ1-1	CASHRDFIPEAFF	TGTGCCAGCCACCGGGACTTCATACCGGAAGCTTTCTTT
many	13	TRBV7-9	-	TRBJ1-1	CASSLVEGTEAFF	TGTGCCAGCAGCTTAGTGGAGGGCACTGAAGCTTTCTTT
-	13	TRBV20-1	-	TRBJ2-5	CSARDPVGETQYF	TGCAGTGCTAGAGACCCCGTGGGGGAGACCCAGTACTTC
-	12	TRBV12-3/TRBV12-4	-	TRBJ1-2	CASNHMGGGYTF	TGTGCCAGCAACCATATGGGTGGTGGCTACACCTTC
many	11	TRBV28	-	TRBJ1-2	CASSENYGYTF	TGTGCCAGCAGTGAAAACTATGGCTACACCTTC
few	12	TRBV6-2/TRBV6-3	-	TRBJ1-5	CASIGTSGPQHF	-
-	15	TRBV7-2	-	TRBJ2-5	CASSPTKGPQETQYF	TGTGCCAGCAGCCCCACTAAGGGGCCGCAAGAGACCCAGTACTTC
many	15	TRBV10-3	-	TRBJ2-4	CAISESRQGKNIQYF	TGTGCCATCAGTGAGTCGAGGCAGGGCAAAAACATTCAGTACTTC